This T cell receptor (beta chain) was sequenced during a study of monozygotic twins with inflammatory bowel disease. Study observations and caveats: It was observed that concordant and discordant twins did not differ in repertoire similarity, possibly given limited power. What may have added variability to patient repertoires is that immunosuppressive treatments differed. Using the inverse Simpson index, IBD patients had lower TCRbeta diversity than healthy co-twins.

One entry per CDR3 protein, without DNA, is what TCRdb gives after re-calling the 5' RACE reads. The listing records about 330,000 distinct CDR3 sequences. Notes on this clonotype: What it binds is not known.

Germline V CDR1 and CDR2: WSHSY, SAAADI. The CDR3 sequence is 12 residues long. The chain uses TRBV10-2 and TRBJ2-5. The material sequenced was blood. The sequence came from a human donor with ulcerative colitis or Crohn's disease, or a healthy co-twin of an affected twin (not recorded which). CDR3 protein: CATMRPRETQYF.